The 20 T cell receptor beta chains listed next were all sequenced from one sample in a study of graft-versus-host responses after intestinal transplantation. Their recognized antigens are unknown. Clones were sequenced by immunoSEQ multiplex PCR, and TCRdb holds only the in-frame ones, with some missing. The profile covers tens of thousands of clones, with around nine tenths appearing a single time and 0.34% taken by the ten largest. This specimen was unstimulated CD4+ T cells sorted from spleen or lymph node cells, taken before intestinal transplant. The receptors here all came from a human donor who received an intestinal transplant.

This clone came up a few times. This sequence joins TRBV19 and TRBJ1-1; D perhaps matches TRBD1 (5 bases). From germline, CDR1 is LNHDA and CDR2 SQIVND (reference sequence). The V gene lost 4 bases and the J gene lost 1 base, with 10 bases spanning the gap. This CDR3 is built from 14 residues. Here the CDR3 DNA reads TGTGCCAGTAGTACGGGACTGGGGAACACTGAAGCTTTCTTT. This gives the protein CASSTGLGNTEAFF.

The chain combines TRBV4-1 with TRBJ1-1; 7 bases are shared with TRBD1. Germline assignment: CDR1 MGHRA and CDR2 YSYEKL. Trimming at V came to 4 bases and at J to 8 bases, leaving 7 bases not matched to a gene. This CDR3 contains 13 residues. The CDR3: CASSRIRGEEAFF. The CDR3 DNA follows: TGCGCCAGCAGCCGGATCAGGGGGGAGGAAGCTTTCTTT.

The chain joins TRBV18 to TRBJ2-1, with a possible D match to TRBD1 (5 bases). The germline gives CDR1 KGHSH, CDR2 LQKENI. The CDR3 runs to 13 residues. Trimming removed 4 bases from V and 5 bases from J, with 9 bases in between. The CDR3 DNA reads as TGTGCCAGCTCACTTAGCAGGGACAATGAGCAGTTCTTC. It codes for CASSLSRDNEQFF. Full variable domain (remainder filled in from reference TRBV18 and TRBJ2-1): NAGVMQNPRHLVRRRGQEARLRCSPMKGHSHVYWYRQLPEEGLKFMVYLQKENIIDESGMPKERFSAEFPKEGPSILRIQQVVRGDSAAYFCASSLSRDNEQFFGPGTRLTVL.

This chain connects TRBV14 to TRBJ1-1, with TRBD1 as a possible D gene (6 bases). Trimming removed 1 base at V and 11 bases at J, with 14 bases between. This CDR3 region has 13 residues. The germline gives CDR1 SGHDN, CDR2 FVKESK. DNA for the CDR3: TGTGCCAGCAGCCAAGCAGGTGTGGGGGCGGCTTTCTTT. Amino acid sequence: CASSQAGVGAAFF.

This clone has only a few counts. In DNA, the CDR3 is TGTGCCAGCAGCGAGACTCGGACTAGCGGGGGCGATGAGCAGTTCTTC. Amino acids: CASSETRTSGGDEQFF. The J gene is TRBJ2-1, the V gene TRBV11-1; TRBD2 matches 13 bases. J gave up 8 bases and V 5 bases, and 9 bases lay outside the gene matches. The CDR3 extends over 16 amino acids. Germline CDR1 SGHAT, CDR2 FQDESV (reference sequence).

V usage is TRBV5-1 and J usage is TRBJ2-1; D call uncertain. The V gene's germline CDR1 is SGHRS and CDR2 YFSETQ. The CDR3 spans 15 residues. Trimming left V 0 bases short and J 0 bases short, with 7 bases between. The CDR3 sequence: CASSLALSSYNEQFF. The CDR3 nucleotides are TGCGCCAGCAGCTTGGCTCTGAGCTCCTACAATGAGCAGTTCTTC.

The DNA of the CDR3 is TGCGCCAGCACTCAGCGGGGGGGCCAAGAGACCCAGTACTTC. Protein product: CASTQRGGQETQYF. The gene calls are TRBV5-1 and TRBJ2-5; TRBD2 aligns across 10 bases. Germline V CDR1 and CDR2: SGHRS, YFSETQ. J gave up 1 base and V 6 bases, and 3 bases lay outside the gene matches. The CDR3 is 14 residues long. The full variable domain, its missing parts supplied by reference TRBV5-1 and TRBJ2-5, is KAGVTQTPRYLIKTRGQQVTLSCSPISGHRSVSWYQQTPGQGLQFLFEYFSETQRNKGNFPGRFSGRQFSNSRSEMNVSTLELGDSALYLCASTQRGGQETQYFGPGTRLLVL.

The sample holds a few counts of this clone. This rearrangement joins TRBV5-4 to TRBJ1-3; TRBD1 aligns across 7 bases. After removal of 4 bases from V and 2 bases from J, the junction contained 6 bases not matched to a gene. This CDR3 has 15 amino acids. Germline V lookup: CDR1 SGHNT, CDR2 YYREEE (reference sequence). The CDR3 coding sequence is TGTGCCAGCAGCGCCGACAGGGCCACTGGAAACACCATATATTTT. This sequence encodes CASSADRATGNTIYF. The full variable domain, completed using reference TRBV5-4 and TRBJ1-3, is ETGVTQSPTHLIKTRGQQVTLRCSSQSGHNTVSWYQQALGQGPQFIFQYYREEENGRGNFPPRFSGLQFPNYSSELNVNALELDDSALYLCASSADRATGNTIYFGEGSWLTVV.

About this clone: Other DNA sequences in the same sample also yield this CDR3. This chain uses TRBV6-5 with TRBJ1-2; D is uncertain. Germline loops: CDR1 MNHEY, CDR2 SVGAGI. V was trimmed by 6 bases and J by 2 bases, leaving 10 bases between them. The CDR3 is made up of 13 amino acids. CDR3 DNA sequence: TGTGCCAGCAGCCGGACGGGAAACTATGGCTACACCTTC. Amino acids: CASSRTGNYGYTF.

CDR3 region: CASSFLGTGYYEQYF. For the CDR3, the DNA is TGTGCCAGCAGTTTTCTCGGGACAGGGTATTACGAGCAGTACTTC. The chain uses TRBV27 and TRBJ2-7; TRBD1 matches at 9 bases. Germline assignment: CDR1 MNHEY and CDR2 SMNVEV (reference sequence). The trim removed 3 bases at V and 4 bases at J, leaving 7 bases unmatched. There are 15 residues in the CDR3.

V gene TRBV19 combines with J gene TRBJ2-7, with D possibly TRBD2 on 7 matching bases. This CDR3 contains 14 residues. Germline V gene sequence: CDR1 LNHDA, CDR2 SQIVND (reference sequence). V lost 4 bases to trimming and J lost 3 bases, with 13 bases between them. The CDR3 spells CASSRGGSHYEQYF. CDR3 sequence (DNA): TGTGCCAGTAGTAGGGGGGGCAGCCACTACGAGCAGTACTTC.

The J gene is TRBJ1-2, the V gene TRBV28; 7 positions match TRBD1. The CDR3 has 14 amino acids. CDR1 is MDHEN and CDR2 is SYDVKM in the germline V gene. V lost 6 bases to trimming and J lost 7 bases; unmatched junction nucleotides: 11. The CDR3 protein is CASRATQGGGGYTF. CDR3 nucleotide sequence: TGTGCCAGCAGAGCGACCCAGGGGGGCGGTGGCTACACCTTC.

The chain has TRBV19 and TRBJ1-5; no clear D gene. CDR1 and CDR2 from the germline V gene are LNHDA and SQIVND (reference sequence). The CDR3 covers 16 residues. V lost 4 bases and J 3 bases, leaving 16 bases between the germline ends. The CDR3 here is CASSKREGTPNQPQHF. CDR3 DNA: TGTGCCAGTAGTAAGAGGGAGGGTACCCCCAATCAGCCCCAGCATTTT.

The chain employs TRBV28 and TRBJ1-2; D is uncertain. Germline CDR1 MDHEN, CDR2 SYDVKM. The CDR3 has 13 residues. V lost 2 bases, J lost 7 bases, and 11 bases lay in between. The CDR3 DNA sequence: TGTGCCAGCAGTTTAGAGGCTCCGGGTGGCTACACCTTC. This codes for CASSLEAPGGYTF.

This clone was seen just once. This chain uses TRBV7-8 with TRBJ1-5; weak D call: TRBD1 (5 bases). CDR3 length: 16 amino acids. Germline CDR1 SGHVS, CDR2 FQNEAQ. Trimming stripped 2 bases from V and 6 bases from J, with 17 bases between. CDR3 in DNA: TGTGCCAGCAGCTTACATCAGGGATCGAAGGTTCAGCCCCAGCATTTT. It is translated as CASSLHQGSKVQPQHF.

The chain couples TRBV10-3 to TRBJ2-2; D is unresolved. Germline V gene data show CDR1 as ENHRY and CDR2 as SYGVKD. CDR3 length equals 12 residues. The V end was cut by 7 bases, the J end by 1 base, with 4 bases between. The CDR3 here is CAIKQNTGELFF. The DNA for the CDR3 is TGTGCCATCAAACAGAACACCGGGGAGCTGTTTTTT.

The chain employs TRBV5-6 and TRBJ2-1, with TRBD2 as a possible D gene (6 bases). The CDR3 sequence is 15 residues long. In germline, CDR1 is SGHDT, CDR2 YYEEEE. The V and J ends lost 5 bases and 2 bases respectively, with 14 bases between them. CDR3 bases: TGTGCCAGCAGTTACCCGGGACTGGCCTACAATGAGCAGTTCTTC. Its protein product is CASSYPGLAYNEQFF.

This clone showed up just a few times. The chain employs TRBV28 and TRBJ1-1; 7 bases fit TRBD1. Per the germline V gene, CDR1 is MDHEN and CDR2 is SYDVKM. This CDR3 is 11 amino acids long. The V gene end was trimmed by 10 bases and the J gene end by 4 bases; junction bases not matched to a gene: 3. The CDR3, as DNA: TGTGCCACGGGGACAGCCACTGAAGCTTTCTTT. Encoded protein: CATGTATEAFF.

This clone was seen a single time. V and J are TRBV6-1 and TRBJ1-1; D gene unclear. This CDR3 contains 13 residues. V lost 1 base, J lost 5 bases, and 8 bases lay in between. Germline CDR1 and CDR2: MNHNS and SASEGT. The CDR3 sequence is CASSEGISTEAFF. In DNA form, the CDR3 reads TGTGCCAGCAGTGAAGGCATTAGTACTGAAGCTTTCTTT.

The chain carries TRBV10-3 and TRBJ2-1; 11 bases are shared with TRBD2. V lost 6 bases and J lost 4; bases outside the gene matches: 5. From germline, CDR1 is ENHRY and CDR2 SYGVKD. This CDR3 contains 15 residues. CDR3 nucleotides: TGTGCCATCAGCTCCGGGACTAGCGGATACAATGAGCAGTTCTTC. Its translation is CAISSGTSGYNEQFF.